This T cell receptor beta chain appears in the sequencing data of a study of T cell repertoires in cytomegalovirus infection. Turning to the study itself: It can be stated that public TCR beta signatures indicated CMV infection as well as a matching HLA type.

The V end lost 1 base, the J end lost 4 bases, and 12 bases lay between the germline ends. This CDR3 has 15 amino acids. Germline values: CDR1 SGHVS, CDR2 FQNEAQ. TCRdb recomputed calls from the reads with MiXCR, one row per CDR3 protein. The table shows approximately 500,000 distinct CDR3 sequences, with approximately 15% occurring only once. This clonotype was found many times. V is TRBV7-8 and J is TRBJ2-3, with D possibly TRBD1 on 6 matching bases. The sample taken for sequencing was CD8+ T cells from PBMCs. This TCR was sampled from a human donor in good health (CMV status not recorded). Some clones in this sample may be carry-over from other donors' samples. CDR3 loop: CASSLVQGAPDTQYF. In nucleotides, the CDR3 is TGTGCCAGCAGCTTAGTACAGGGCGCCCCAGATACGCAGTATTTT.